The 14 T cell receptor beta chains below come from one sample, sequenced in a study of blood T cell repertoires in COVID-19. TCRdb keeps only in-frame clones here, not all; method: immunoSEQ multiplex PCR. The sample consists of some 150,000 clones, 86% of them appearing once. Specimen: peripheral blood. The origin of the receptors is a woman aged 55 to 70 with acute or convalescent COVID-19.

V gene TRBV6-1 combines with J gene TRBJ1-1, with a tentative D call TRBD1 (5 bases). Germline-derived CDR1 and CDR2 are MNHNS and SASEGT. Trimming took 2 bases from V and 3 from J, leaving 16 bases between them. The CDR3 is 16 amino acids. This chain's CDR3 is CASSERVAGRDTEAFF. CDR3 bases: TGTGCCAGCAGTGAAAGGGTGGCGGGGCGGGACACTGAAGCTTTCTTT.

The chain recombines TRBV4-1 with TRBJ2-3; 16 bases are a match to TRBD2. CDR1 MGHRA and CDR2 YSYEKL come from the germline V gene. The CDR3 has 15 residues. The J segment lost 6 bases and the V segment lost 8 bases, leaving 5 bases of the junction unmatched. CDR3 sequence reads: CASWGLAGGPDTQYF. The DNA of the CDR3 is TGCGCCAGCTGGGGACTAGCGGGGGGGCCGGATACGCAGTATTTT.

The chain has TRBV11-3 and TRBJ2-5; 7 nucleotides match TRBD1. Germline V gene sequence: CDR1 SGHNT, CDR2 YENEEA. This CDR3 has 16 residues. The trim removed 4 bases at V and 2 bases at J, leaving 10 bases unmatched. This CDR3 is CASSSMTGFSQETQYF. In DNA form, the CDR3 reads TGTGCCAGCAGCTCGATGACAGGGTTTAGTCAAGAGACCCAGTACTTC.

The V and J genes are TRBV7-9 and TRBJ2-7, with D possibly being TRBD1 (5 bases). The germline V and J ends were trimmed by 1 base and 5 bases, with 9 bases remaining between them. The CDR3 extends over 13 amino acids. The V gene's germline CDR1 is SEHNR and CDR2 FQNEAQ (reference sequence). CDR3 amino acids: CASSLGRANEQYF. CDR3 nucleotides: TGTGCCAGCAGCTTAGGCAGGGCCAACGAGCAGTACTTC.

The chain employs TRBV14 and TRBJ2-3; maybe TRBD1 (5 bases). Trimming took off 2 bases at V and 3 bases at J, with 21 bases between the two ends. The germline gives CDR1 SGHDN, CDR2 FVKESK. The CDR3 has 18 amino acids. The CDR3 sequence is CASSQRLGRAGWTDTQYF. In DNA form, the CDR3 reads TGTGCCAGCAGCCAACGATTAGGCAGGGCAGGTTGGACAGATACGCAGTATTTT.

The genes are TRBV3-1 (or the pseudogene TRBV3-2) and TRBJ1-5; D is unclear. Germline CDR1 LGHDT, CDR2 YNNKEL (reference sequence). This CDR3 spans 14 amino acids. V was trimmed by 3 bases and J by 0 bases, leaving 6 bases between them. The CDR3 coding sequence is TGTGCCAGCAGCCAGAGGGATAGCAATCAGCCCCAGCATTTT. It encodes CASSQRDSNQPQHF.

The chain is built from TRBV6-5 and TRBJ2-7; 7 positions agree with TRBD1. Germline V CDR1 and CDR2: MNHEY, SVGAGI. The trim removed 8 bases at V and 4 bases at J, leaving 5 bases unmatched. The CDR3 consists of 12 residues. CDR3 sequence: CASGQVFYEQYF. The DNA for the CDR3 is TGTGCCAGCGGACAGGTTTTTTACGAGCAGTACTTC.

This chain uses TRBV11-2 with TRBJ2-5; possible D gene TRBD2, 7 bases. Germline CDR1 is SGHAT and CDR2 is FQNNGV. The CDR3 is 14 amino acids. The ends were cut back, 5 bases at V and 5 bases at J, with 15 bases in the middle. The CDR3 region is CASSRGGAWETQYF. For the CDR3, the DNA is TGTGCCAGCAGCAGGGGGGGCGCTTGGGAGACCCAGTACTTC.

The chain combines TRBV3-1 (or the pseudogene TRBV3-2) with TRBJ1-3; 12 bases align to TRBD1. Trimming removed 3 bases from V and 2 bases from J; junction bases left unmatched: 5. The CDR3 sequence is 17 residues long. Germline loops: CDR1 LGHDT, CDR2 YNNKEL (reference sequence). CDR3 DNA sequence: TGTGCCAGCAGCCACCCGGGACAGGGGGCGCCTGGAAACACCATATATTTT. Translated: CASSHPGQGAPGNTIYF.

This clone was observed once. CDR3: CASVSDYPSTDTQYF. The CDR3, as DNA: TGTGCTAGCGTGTCGGACTACCCTAGCACAGATACGCAGTATTTT. The chain recombines TRBV12-5 with TRBJ2-3; possible D gene TRBD2, 6 bases. V gave up 9 bases and J gave up 0 bases, with 16 bases separating them. CDR1 is LGHNT and CDR2 is FRNRAP in the germline V gene. The CDR3 consists of 15 residues.

The V call is TRBV5-1, the J call TRBJ2-1, with TRBD1 identical over 10 bases. The CDR3 is 15 residues long. The germline V gene has CDR1 SGHRS and CDR2 YFSETQ. The ends lost 5 bases at V and 4 bases at J; junction bases unmatched: 6. CDR3 in DNA: TGCGCCAGCAGGGGGGACAGGGGAGGGTACAATGAGCAGTTCTTC. It specifies CASRGDRGGYNEQFF.

This clone was counted only a few times. This chain joins TRBV28 and TRBJ1-1; 8 bases fit TRBD1. The CDR3 totals 17 residues. CDR1 is MDHEN, CDR2 SYDVKM, per germline. V shed 6 bases, J shed 1 base, and the junction held 13 bases outside the gene matches. DNA of the CDR3: TGTGCCAGCAGCCCCCTGGGTTGGGGACAGGCGAACACTGAAGCTTTCTTT. Protein product: CASSPLGWGQANTEAFF.

The V call is TRBV14, the J call TRBJ2-3; D may be TRBD2 (5 bases). Trimming left V 4 bases short and J 8 bases short, with 13 bases between. Germline assignment: CDR1 SGHDN and CDR2 FVKESK. This CDR3 is built from 13 residues. The DNA of the CDR3 is TGTGCCAGCAGCCCTCCCGGACTTGGTACGCAGTATTTT. This translates into CASSPPGLGTQYF.

The rearrangement joins TRBV5-6 to TRBJ2-1; 8 bases match TRBD2. The junction had 11 bases not matched to a gene; V was cut back by 1 base and J by 5 bases. Germline assignment: CDR1 SGHDT and CDR2 YYEEEE. The CDR3 length is 17 residues. CDR3 coding DNA: TGTGCCAGCAGCTTGCCCGGTCCGCGGGGGGCCCACAATGAGCAGTTCTTC. Residues: CASSLPGPRGAHNEQFF. The complete variable domain, with remaining parts taken from reference TRBV5-6 and TRBJ2-1, reads DAGVTQSPTHLIKTRGQQVTLRCSPKSGHDTVSWYQQALGQGPQFIFQYYEEEERQRGNFPDRFSGHQFPNYSSELNVNALLLGDSALYLCASSLPGPRGAHNEQFFGPGTRLTVL.